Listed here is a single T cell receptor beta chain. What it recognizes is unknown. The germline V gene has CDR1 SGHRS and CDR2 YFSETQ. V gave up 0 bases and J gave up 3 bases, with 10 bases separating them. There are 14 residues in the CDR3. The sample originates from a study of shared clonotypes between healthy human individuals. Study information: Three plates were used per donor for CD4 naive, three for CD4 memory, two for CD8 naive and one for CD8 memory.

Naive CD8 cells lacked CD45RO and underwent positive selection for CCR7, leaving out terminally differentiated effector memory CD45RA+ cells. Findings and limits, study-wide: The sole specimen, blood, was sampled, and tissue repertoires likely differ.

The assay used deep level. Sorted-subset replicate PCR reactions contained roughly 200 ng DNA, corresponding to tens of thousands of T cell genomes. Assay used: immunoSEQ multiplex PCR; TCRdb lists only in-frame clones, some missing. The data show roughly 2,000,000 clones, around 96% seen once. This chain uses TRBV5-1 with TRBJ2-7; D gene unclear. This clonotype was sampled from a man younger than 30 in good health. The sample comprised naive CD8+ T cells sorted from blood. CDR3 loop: CASSLAVSSYEQYF. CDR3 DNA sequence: TGCGCCAGCAGCTTGGCCGTGAGCAGCTACGAGCAGTACTTC.